A single sample gave rise to the 17 T cell receptor beta chains below, sequenced in a study of cytomegalovirus exposure and HLA in healthy donors. Some clones are missing from TCRdb's copy, which holds only in-frame ones; the method was immunoSEQ multiplex PCR. The sample consists of 100,000 to 150,000 clones, roughly nine tenths of them appearing once. Sequences were obtained from PBMCs. The receptors stem from a woman between 18 and 29 years old in good health and CMV-seronegative.

The chain is built from TRBV7-3 and TRBJ1-1; D is perhaps TRBD1 (5 bases). The CDR3 extends over 15 amino acids. Germline V gene lookup returns CDR1 SGHTA and CDR2 FQGTGA. V lost 5 bases, J lost 4 bases, and 17 bases lay in between. The CDR3 bases are TGTGCCAGCAGCCCGAATCCGGGAGGGGTCACTGAAGCTTTCTTT. Translation gives CASSPNPGGVTEAFF.

The rearrangement joins TRBV5-1 to TRBJ2-5; D is possibly TRBD1 (7 bases). Germline V gene data show CDR1 as SGHRS and CDR2 as YFSETQ. V was trimmed by 4 bases and J by 4 bases, leaving 14 bases between them. CDR3 size: 14 residues. CDR3 in amino acids: CASSGQGGGETQYF. The DNA for the CDR3 is TGCGCCAGCAGCGGGCAGGGGGGTGGAGAGACCCAGTACTTC. Complete variable domain (other parts from reference TRBV5-1 and TRBJ2-5): KAGVTQTPRYLIKTRGQQVTLSCSPISGHRSVSWYQQTPGQGLQFLFEYFSETQRNKGNFPGRFSGRQFSNSRSEMNVSTLELGDSALYLCASSGQGGGETQYFGPGTRLLVL.

The J gene is TRBJ1-2, the V gene TRBV5-6, with D perhaps TRBD1 (5 bases). There are 14 residues in the CDR3. Trimming removed 7 bases from V and 5 bases from J, with 18 bases in between. Germline V gives CDR1 SGHDT, CDR2 YYEEEE. CDR3 bases: TGTGCCAGCTTTGGGGCAGGGCTCCCTTATGGCTACACCTTC. Residues: CASFGAGLPYGYTF.

The rearrangement joins TRBV13 to TRBJ1-1; D not certain. The CDR3 covers 14 residues. Germline loops: CDR1 PRHDT, CDR2 FYEKMQ (reference sequence). V was trimmed by 2 bases and J by 5 bases, leaving 12 bases between them. DNA for the CDR3: TGTGCCAGCAGCTTAAGGGCAGGCGGGACTGAAGCTTTCTTT. As protein: CASSLRAGGTEAFF.

The chain uses TRBV11-2 and TRBJ2-7; D not certain. The CDR3 loop spans 14 amino acids. Trimming pared 5 bases from V and 6 bases from J, leaving 17 bases between. Germline V gene data show CDR1 as SGHAT and CDR2 as FQNNGV. CDR3 nucleotides: TGTGCCAGCAGCCCCCGTGTGAGTTGGGCCGAGCAGTACTTC. It is translated as CASSPRVSWAEQYF.

The gene calls are TRBV10-3 and TRBJ2-7; TRBD1 agrees at 10 bases. The ends lost 4 bases at V and 6 bases at J; junction bases unmatched: 12. The CDR3 extends over 16 amino acids. Germline V gene data show CDR1 as ENHRY and CDR2 as SYGVKD. CDR3 region: CAISGTSRQGASEQYF. The CDR3 bases are TGTGCCATCAGTGGGACAAGTAGACAGGGGGCATCCGAGCAGTACTTC.

As for this clone: The junction does not match germline at one end; this may be a read error. CDR3 nucleotide sequence: TGCGCCGGCGGGAAGACCTATAATTCACCCCTCCACTTT. This gives the protein CAGGKTYNSPLHF. This chain links TRBV6-5 with TRBJ1-6; D unresolved. Germline-derived CDR1 and CDR2 are MNHEY and SVGAGI. The CDR3 covers 13 residues.

This sequence joins TRBV19 and TRBJ2-1; 9 positions agree with TRBD2. Trimming took 3 bases from V and 2 from J; bases not matched to a gene: 2. The germline V gene has CDR1 LNHDA and CDR2 SQIVND (reference sequence). This CDR3 contains 15 residues. CDR3 residues: CASSISGGPYNEQFF. In DNA, the CDR3 is TGTGCCAGTAGTATTAGCGGGGGACCCTACAATGAGCAGTTCTTC. Based on the CDR3 plus reference TRBV19 and TRBJ2-1, the full variable domain is DGGITQSPKYLFRKEGQNVTLSCEQNLNHDAMYWYRQDPGQGLRLIYYSQIVNDFQKGDIAEGYSVSREKKESFPLTVTSAQKNPTAFYLCASSISGGPYNEQFFGPGTRLTVL.

The V and J genes are TRBV27 and TRBJ2-1; D tentatively fits TRBD1 or TRBD2 (10 bases each). The V end lost 10 bases, the J end lost 6 bases, and 34 bases lay between the germline ends. Germline V gene data show CDR1 as MNHEY and CDR2 as SMNVEV (reference sequence). This CDR3 comprises 19 residues. Written as DNA, the CDR3 is TGTGCCACCTCCGCCGTGGGGACAGGGGCTAGCGGGGGCGTCAATGAGCAGTTCTTC. This gives the protein CATSAVGTGASGGVNEQFF.

This clone was seen a single time. The CDR3 DNA reads TGTGCCATCAAGACAGGGGGCGAGAACACCGGGGAGCTGTTTTTT. Its protein is CAIKTGGENTGELFF. This chain connects TRBV6-5 to TRBJ2-2; 10 bases agree with TRBD1. After removal of 10 bases from V and 1 base from J, the junction contained 6 bases not matched to a gene. The CDR3 is 15 amino acids. Looked up from germline, CDR1 is MNHEY and CDR2 is SVGAGI.

CDR3: CASSQDPGGRGSPLHF. The CDR3 DNA is TGCGCCAGCAGCCAAGATCCAGGGGGAAGGGGTTCACCCCTCCACTTT. This rearrangement joins TRBV4-1 to TRBJ1-6; 7 bases align to TRBD1. This CDR3 has 16 amino acids. The V gene's germline CDR1 is MGHRA and CDR2 YSYEKL. The junction had 8 bases not matched to a gene; V was cut back by 0 bases and J by 9 bases.

V is TRBV11-2 and J is TRBJ1-6, with D possibly being TRBD1 (6 bases). The V gene's germline CDR1 is SGHAT and CDR2 FQNNGV. The CDR3 has 14 residues. Between the trimmed V and J ends, which lost 3 bases and 7 bases, there was a span of 10 bases. CDR3 amino acids: CASSFPGENSPLHF. The DNA of the CDR3 is TGTGCCAGCAGCTTTCCAGGGGAAAATTCACCCCTCCACTTT.

V gene TRBV5-1 combines with J gene TRBJ1-1; possible D gene TRBD1, 6 bases. The CDR3 runs to 15 residues. Per germline, CDR1 SGHRS and CDR2 YFSETQ. With 0 bases removed from V and 4 bases from J, the gap between germline ends came to 13 bases. The CDR3: CASSLATGTGTEAFF. CDR3 DNA: TGCGCCAGCAGCTTGGCCACAGGGACGGGCACTGAAGCTTTCTTT.

CDR3 residues: CAISVSSGAGNQYF. DNA of the CDR3: TGTGCCATCAGTGTTTCTAGCGGGGCGGGGAACCAGTACTTC. V and J are TRBV10-3 and TRBJ2-5; 9 positions match TRBD2. The germline CDR1 and CDR2 sequences are ENHRY and SYGVKD. The CDR3 has 14 amino acids. V lost 4 bases to trimming and J lost 10 bases; unmatched junction nucleotides: 10.

J is TRBJ1-2 and V is TRBV7-2; TRBD1 aligns across 7 bases. This CDR3 has 16 residues. Germline-derived CDR1 and CDR2 are SGHTA and FQGNSA. V was clipped by 5 bases and J by 4 bases; unmatched bases: 13. CDR3 sequence: CASSQDSGGLIYGYTF. CDR3 coding DNA: TGTGCCAGCAGCCAAGATTCAGGGGGATTGATCTATGGCTACACCTTC.

Points on this clone: A junction end diverges from the germline sequence, so it may reflect a read error. The V call is TRBV7-7, the J call TRBJ2-5; D is undetermined. The germline V gene encodes CDR1 SSHAT and CDR2 FNYEAQ (reference sequence). The CDR3 loop spans 13 amino acids. Here the CDR3 DNA reads TGTGCTAGCAGCTTAGGCGTGACGGGTGGCCAGTACTTC. Protein product: CASSLGVTGGQYF.

The gene calls are TRBV4-2 and TRBJ2-7; 12 bases fit TRBD2. Germline values: CDR1 LGHNA, CDR2 YNFKEQ. V shed 3 bases and J 4 bases; nucleotides not matched to a gene: 16. This CDR3 comprises 19 residues. Written as DNA, the CDR3 is TGTGCCAGCAGCCACGGGGGCCGGCTAGCGGGGGGGCCTAGTTACGAGCAGTACTTC. Residues: CASSHGGRLAGGPSYEQYF.